Below are 22 T cell receptor beta chains sequenced from a single sample in a study of response to subunit inactivated influenza vaccine. MiXCR was run by TCRdb on the RT-PCR reads, yielding one entry per CDR3 protein. The sample records hundreds of thousands of distinct CDR3 sequences, about a fifth being singletons. This material consisted of PBMCs from blood, taken more than 4 days after vaccination. The receptors were gathered from a man in his fifties who received an inactivated influenza vaccine.

This sequence joins TRBV25-1 and TRBJ2-7; possibly TRBD2 for D (6 bases). The CDR3 runs to 13 residues. Germline V gene data show CDR1 as MGHDK and CDR2 as SYGVNS. V dropped 6 bases and J dropped 8 bases, with 17 bases sitting between them. Here the CDR3 DNA reads TGTGCCAGCAGCGACACCCGGGACTCCAAGCAGTACTTC. It encodes CASSDTRDSKQYF.

The rearrangement links TRBV12-3 or TRBV12-4 to TRBJ2-7; unclear D gene. The CDR3 runs 14 residues. V lost 1 base and J 5 bases, leaving 12 bases between the germline ends. The CDR3 coding sequence is TGTGCCAGCAGTTTAGGGGCTAGTTATGACGAGCAGTACTTC. Protein: CASSLGASYDEQYF.

CDR3 DNA sequence: TGTGCCAGCAGTTCTGGCGCCCACGAGCAGTACTTC. This codes for CASSSGAHEQYF. The genes are TRBV12-3 or TRBV12-4 and TRBJ2-7; D not certain. V was trimmed by 4 bases and J by 5 bases, leaving 9 bases between them. This CDR3 contains 12 residues.

This rearrangement joins TRBV20-1 to TRBJ2-6; D might be TRBD1 (5 bases). Germline V CDR1 and CDR2: DFQATT, SNEGSKA (reference sequence). This CDR3 has 17 amino acids. V lost 6 bases and J 0 bases, leaving 18 bases between the germline ends. This chain's CDR3 is CSATGQALVSGANVLTF. CDR3 bases: TGCAGTGCCACTGGACAAGCCCTAGTCTCTGGGGCCAACGTCCTGACTTTC.

This clonotype was seen more than once but under ten times. The chain combines TRBV27 with TRBJ2-1; TRBD2 matches at 14 bases. With 5 bases clipped from V and 1 base from J, the junction kept 10 bases outside the gene matches. The CDR3 sequence is 19 residues long. Per germline, CDR1 MNHEY and CDR2 SMNVEV (reference sequence). The CDR3 bases are TGTGCCAGCAGTAGGGGACTAGCGGGAGCTTTACGGTCCTACAATGAGCAGTTCTTC. This translates into CASSRGLAGALRSYNEQFF.

This clonotype has just a few counts. The genes are TRBV20-1 and TRBJ2-7, with TRBD2 as a possible D gene (6 bases). Germline CDR1 and CDR2: DFQATT and SNEGSKA (reference sequence). The V end lost 6 bases, the J end lost 2 bases, and 14 bases lay between the germline ends. CDR3 length equals 13 residues. As DNA, the CDR3 is TGCAGTGCCAGCCCTGGGGGGACCTACGAGCAGTACTTC. Translating gives CSASPGGTYEQYF.

This clonotype was observed at least ten times. The chain employs TRBV20-1 and TRBJ2-1; 12 positions agree with TRBD2. V lost 4 bases to trimming and J lost 6 bases; unmatched junction nucleotides: 4. The germline gives CDR1 DFQATT, CDR2 SNEGSKA (reference sequence). The CDR3 consists of 14 residues. Here the CDR3 reads CSATSGRAGNEQFF. DNA of the CDR3: TGCAGTGCTACTAGCGGGAGGGCCGGCAATGAGCAGTTCTTC.

The chain has TRBV5-5 and TRBJ2-2, with D possibly matching TRBD2 (7 bases). The CDR3 is 16 residues long. Germline CDR1 SGHKS, CDR2 YYEKEE (reference sequence). Trimming removed 3 bases at V and 1 base at J, with 13 bases between. The CDR3: CASSWGGARNTGELFF. The CDR3 nucleotides read TGTGCCAGCAGCTGGGGGGGGGCCCGGAACACCGGGGAGCTGTTTTTT.

This clonotype has a handful of counts. The V call is TRBV7-2, the J call TRBJ2-7; D is possibly TRBD1 (6 bases). This CDR3 has 14 amino acids. V was shortened by 2 bases and J by 2 bases, with 10 bases between the two germline ends. Germline loops: CDR1 SGHTA, CDR2 FQGNSA. The CDR3 spells CASSLSRGAYEQYF. CDR3 coding DNA: TGTGCCAGCAGCTTATCCAGGGGAGCCTACGAGCAGTACTTC.

In this sample, this clonotype turned up a few times. DNA of the CDR3: TGTGCCAGCACCCCGAGGAGGGGGAGCCACGAGCAGTACTTC. This sequence encodes CASTPRRGSHEQYF. J is TRBJ2-7 and V is TRBV7-2; D assignment may be TRBD1 or TRBD2 (6 bases each). Looked up from germline, CDR1 is SGHTA and CDR2 is FQGNSA. The CDR3 sequence is 14 residues long. With 7 bases removed from V and 5 bases from J, the gap between germline ends came to 18 bases.

This clonotype was seen a handful of times. For the CDR3, the DNA is TGTGCCAGCACCACCCTGGGAGGGGCCCACTATGGCTACACCTTC. Its protein product is CASTTLGGAHYGYTF. The gene calls are TRBV7-9 and TRBJ1-2, with D tentatively TRBD1 (5 bases). There are 15 residues in the CDR3. Germline CDR1 reads SEHNR; CDR2 reads FQNEAQ (reference sequence). V was cut by 7 bases and J by 3 bases, with 18 bases left in between.

The sample holds many counts of this clonotype. The rearrangement joins TRBV13 to TRBJ1-1, with 7 positions matching TRBD1. The CDR3 covers 15 residues. V lost 3 bases to trimming and J lost 0 bases; unmatched junction nucleotides: 4. Germline loops: CDR1 PRHDT, CDR2 FYEKMQ (reference sequence). The CDR3 reads CASSLGQSMNTEAFF. For the CDR3, the DNA is TGTGCCAGCAGCTTGGGACAGAGTATGAACACTGAAGCTTTCTTT.

This chain links TRBV4-3 with TRBJ2-5; 7 bases match TRBD1. The CDR3 has 15 amino acids. V shed 3 bases and J 4 bases; nucleotides not matched to a gene: 8. The germline V gene encodes CDR1 LGHNA and CDR2 YSLEER. The CDR3 coding sequence is TGCGCCAGCAGCCACGCGACAGGGCGTGGAGAGACCCAGTACTTC. This sequence encodes CASSHATGRGETQYF.

The V gene is TRBV7-2, the J gene TRBJ2-7; 9 bases line up with TRBD1. The CDR3 consists of 14 residues. The V gene end was trimmed by 4 bases and the J gene end by 6 bases; junction bases not matched to a gene: 7. In germline, CDR1 is SGHTA, CDR2 FQGNSA. CDR3 sequence: CASSSTGTGIEQYF. In nucleotides, the CDR3 is TGTGCCAGCAGCTCAACCGGGACAGGGATCGAGCAGTACTTC.

The V and J genes are TRBV7-2 and TRBJ2-1; the D gene could be TRBD1 or TRBD2 (5 bases each). Germline values: CDR1 SGHTA, CDR2 FQGNSA. The CDR3 extends over 14 amino acids. V was cut by 5 bases and J by 9 bases, with 17 bases left in between. The CDR3 loop is CASSGTMAHSEQFF. CDR3 coding DNA: TGTGCCAGCAGCGGGACGATGGCGCATTCTGAGCAGTTCTTC.

This clonotype has a handful of counts. This chain uses TRBV2 with TRBJ2-1; 13 bases line up with TRBD2. The CDR3 has 15 amino acids. CDR1 SNHLY and CDR2 FYNNEI come from the germline V gene. The V segment lost 4 bases and the J segment 6 bases; nucleotides outside the gene matches: 3. Here the CDR3 reads CASSGTSGGPNEQFF. DNA of the CDR3: TGTGCCAGCAGTGGGACTAGCGGGGGACCCAATGAGCAGTTCTTC.

V is TRBV4-2 and J is TRBJ2-7, with 8 bases that match TRBD2. This CDR3 has 15 residues. With 3 bases clipped from V and 4 bases from J, the junction kept 8 bases outside the gene matches. The germline V gene encodes CDR1 LGHNA and CDR2 YNFKEQ. CDR3 bases: TGTGCCAGCAGCCATGGGGAGACTAGCGAATACGAGCAGTACTTC. It translates to CASSHGETSEYEQYF.

In this sample, this clonotype turned up a few times. V usage is TRBV5-6 and J usage is TRBJ1-2, with 7 bases matching TRBD1. This CDR3 spans 13 amino acids. V gave up 4 bases and J gave up 5 bases; unmatched junction bases: 5. CDR1 and CDR2 from the germline V gene are SGHDT and YYEEEE. The CDR3 nucleotides are TGTGCCAGCAGCGGGACAGAATCTTATGGCTACACCTTC. Amino acids: CASSGTESYGYTF.

The gene calls are TRBV2 and TRBJ2-1; 12 bases match TRBD2. The V gene end was trimmed by 7 bases and the J gene end by 5 bases; junction bases not matched to a gene: 6. This CDR3 is built from 15 residues. Germline CDR1 is SNHLY and CDR2 is FYNNEI. The CDR3 DNA is TGTGCCAGCAAACTACTAGCGGGGGGAAACAATGAGCAGTTCTTC. It translates to CASKLLAGGNNEQFF.

The V and J genes are TRBV6-2 or TRBV6-3 and TRBJ2-5; D is perhaps TRBD2 (6 bases). V lost 0 bases and J 0 bases, leaving 17 bases between the germline ends. Germline lookup yields CDR1 MNHEY and CDR2 SVGEGT. CDR3 size: 18 residues. CDR3 sequence reads: CASSYSEGRLPYQETQYF. The DNA of the CDR3 is TGTGCCAGCAGTTACTCAGAGGGGAGGCTACCTTACCAAGAGACCCAGTACTTC.

This clonotype was seen a handful of times. This chain connects TRBV29-1 to TRBJ2-1; D gene uncertain. Germline V gives CDR1 SQVTM, CDR2 ANQGSEA. V shed 2 bases and J shed 0 bases, with 11 bases lying between them. The CDR3 length is 15 residues. The CDR3 loop is CSVEKGLSSYNEQFF. The CDR3 nucleotides are TGCAGCGTTGAAAAGGGCCTTAGCTCCTACAATGAGCAGTTCTTC.

This clonotype appeared a few times. The chain combines TRBV20-1 with TRBJ2-2; no reliable D call. CDR3 size: 15 residues. Trimming pared 5 bases from V and 0 bases from J, leaving 13 bases between. Germline V gene data show CDR1 as DFQATT and CDR2 as SNEGSKA (reference sequence). For the CDR3, the DNA is TGCAGTGCTCAAGGCCCGTTCGCGAACACCGGGGAGCTGTTTTTT. Amino acid sequence: CSAQGPFANTGELFF.